This T cell receptor (beta chain) was retrieved from a study of radiotherapy plus CTLA-4 blockade in lung cancer. Notes on the study in general: According to reports, early shifts in blood T cell clones, alongside interferon-beta, forecast response most accurately. Expansion of tumor-derived TCR clones was observed in blood after radiotherapy plus ipilimumab.

Concerning this clone: Its antigen is undetermined.

Germline V CDR1 and CDR2: LNHDA, SQIVND (reference sequence). V was shortened by 3 bases and J by 5 bases, with 10 bases between the two germline ends. This CDR3 has 13 amino acids. Data came from immunoSEQ multiplex PCR; TCRdb stores just in-frame clones and leaves some out. The data show tens of thousands of clones, with around three quarters seen just once and around 15% held by the top ten. Those patients who had chemo-refractory metastatic non-small-cell lung cancer were given focal radiation along with CTLA-4 blockade through ipilimumab. The genes are TRBV19 and TRBJ2-5, with a weak D call TRBD1 (5 bases). The source material was peripheral blood, sampled from a patient treated with radiotherapy plus ipilimumab. The TCR sequence derives from a human donor with non-small cell lung cancer that progressed on radiotherapy plus ipilimumab. The DNA for the CDR3 is TGTGCCAGTAGTATTGGACATTCGGAGACCCAGTACTTC. This encodes CASSIGHSETQYF. Full variable domain (rest looked up from reference TRBV19 and TRBJ2-5): DGGITQSPKYLFRKEGQNVTLSCEQNLNHDAMYWYRQDPGQGLRLIYYSQIVNDFQKGDIAEGYSVSREKKESFPLTVTSAQKNPTAFYLCASSIGHSETQYFGPGTRLLVL.